This passage covers 25 T cell receptor beta chains from one sample sequenced in a study of control samples from healthy donors and cancer patients. Assay: immunoSEQ multiplex PCR; the TCRdb copy retains only in-frame clones and omits some. The top ten hold around 1.8% of the sample, which has 95,000 to 150,000 clones, about 90% seen once. Material: blood. The source is a man aged 18-30 years in good health.

This sequence joins TRBV11-3 and TRBJ2-1, with D possibly being TRBD1 (5 bases). There are 15 residues in the CDR3. Germline V gene sequence: CDR1 SGHNT, CDR2 YENEEA. V lost 5 bases and J lost 4, with 15 bases in between. In nucleotides, the CDR3 is TGTGCCAGCAGCCTCTCAGGGCCCCTATACAATGAGCAGTTCTTC. This encodes CASSLSGPLYNEQFF.

The V gene is TRBV28, the J gene TRBJ1-5; no clear D. The CDR3 length is 15 residues. Per the germline V gene, CDR1 is MDHEN and CDR2 is SYDVKM. V was trimmed by 6 bases and J by 0 bases, leaving 12 bases between them. In DNA form, the CDR3 reads TGTGCCAGCAGGGTTTTGGGTACTAGCAATCAGCCCCAGCATTTT. Its translation is CASRVLGTSNQPQHF.

This sequence joins TRBV29-1 and TRBJ1-4; D unresolved. Germline lookup yields CDR1 SQVTM and CDR2 ANQGSEA. This CDR3 is 12 amino acids long. The V gene lost 4 bases and the J gene lost 5 bases, with 8 bases spanning the gap. CDR3 amino acids: CSVAQGNEKLFF. In DNA, the CDR3 is TGCAGCGTTGCCCAAGGCAATGAAAAACTGTTTTTT.

The chain combines TRBV18 with TRBJ1-4, with 7 bases fitting TRBD1. The CDR3 loop spans 14 amino acids. Germline trimming cut 1 base from V and 10 bases from J; bases unmatched to any gene: 6. Per the germline V gene, CDR1 is KGHSH and CDR2 is LQKENI. CDR3 bases: TGTGCCAGCTCACCACGGGACAGTGAGGGAAAACTGTTTTTT. Translated: CASSPRDSEGKLFF.

This chain joins TRBV9 and TRBJ2-7; no clear D. The length of the CDR3 is 14 residues. Germline values: CDR1 SGDLS, CDR2 YYNGEE. The germline V and J ends were trimmed by 0 bases and 0 bases, with 7 bases remaining between them. DNA for the CDR3: TGTGCCAGCAGCGTAGGTTCAGGCTCCTACGAGCAGTACTTC. Its translation is CASSVGSGSYEQYF.

The chain is built from TRBV30 and TRBJ2-7, with D perhaps TRBD1 (6 bases). The V gene lost 0 bases and the J gene lost 6 bases, with 12 bases spanning the gap. The CDR3 contains 13 residues. Germline CDR1 is GTSNPN and CDR2 is SVGIG (reference sequence). The CDR3 sequence is CAWSVLGGGEQYF. The CDR3 DNA reads TGTGCCTGGAGTGTACTAGGGGGTGGCGAGCAGTACTTC.

The V and J genes are TRBV27 and TRBJ2-1; D is unclear. The CDR3 consists of 12 residues. Germline V gene sequence: CDR1 MNHEY, CDR2 SMNVEV (reference sequence). Trimming took 6 bases from V and 4 from J, leaving 7 bases between them. This chain's CDR3 is CASREPYNEQFF. In DNA form, the CDR3 reads TGTGCCAGCAGGGAACCGTACAATGAGCAGTTCTTC.

Turning to this clone: The sample holds other DNA sequences that translate to the same CDR3. The V call is TRBV11-3, the J call TRBJ1-1; unclear D gene. Germline V CDR1 and CDR2: SGHNT, YENEEA. The length of the CDR3 is 12 residues. Trimming removed 6 bases from V and 0 bases from J, with 5 bases in between. CDR3 residues: CASSGVNTEAFF. The CDR3 DNA reads as TGTGCCAGCAGTGGGGTGAACACTGAAGCTTTCTTT.

V is TRBV5-1 and J is TRBJ2-7, with D perhaps being TRBD1 or TRBD2 (5 bases each). Germline V gives CDR1 SGHRS, CDR2 YFSETQ. The CDR3 loop spans 15 amino acids. V was pared by 0 bases and J by 7 bases, with 17 bases between. This chain's CDR3 is CASSLAGTPVGEQYF. Here the CDR3 DNA reads TGCGCCAGCAGCTTGGCGGGGACGCCGGTGGGTGAGCAGTACTTC.

V is TRBV7-9 and J is TRBJ2-5, with D perhaps assigned TRBD1 or TRBD2 (5 bases each). The germline V gene encodes CDR1 SEHNR and CDR2 FQNEAQ (reference sequence). This CDR3 region has 13 residues. V lost 4 bases to trimming and J lost 2 bases, with 8 bases between them. The CDR3 reads CASSWGRQETQYF. CDR3 sequence (DNA): TGTGCCAGCAGCTGGGGACGGCAAGAGACCCAGTACTTC.

This chain connects TRBV24-1 to TRBJ2-1, with 7 bases matching TRBD2. Trimming removed 5 bases from V and 3 bases from J; junction bases left unmatched: 6. Germline V gene data show CDR1 as KGHDR and CDR2 as SFDVKD. This CDR3 has 15 residues. CDR3 DNA: TGTGCCACCAGTGGGGGGGAGCGGGGCTACAATGAGCAGTTCTTC. Amino acids: CATSGGERGYNEQFF.

The chain couples TRBV13 to TRBJ2-7, with 11 bases that match TRBD2. After removal of 5 bases from V and 2 bases from J, the junction contained 8 bases not matched to a gene. This CDR3 is built from 16 residues. The germline V gene has CDR1 PRHDT and CDR2 FYEKMQ (reference sequence). The CDR3 reads CASSAVLAGGTYEQYF. In DNA form, the CDR3 reads TGTGCCAGCAGCGCAGTTCTAGCGGGAGGTACCTACGAGCAGTACTTC.

The V gene is TRBV4-3, the J gene TRBJ2-3, with 10 bases identical to TRBD2. Looked up from germline, CDR1 is LGHNA and CDR2 is YSLEER. This CDR3 has 13 residues. Germline trimming cut 7 bases from V and 5 bases from J; bases unmatched to any gene: 3. The DNA of the CDR3 is TGCGCCAGCAAGGAGCGGGGGGGAGATACGCAGTATTTT. Translation: CASKERGGDTQYF.

This chain joins TRBV27 and TRBJ1-3, with unresolved D. Trimming left V 1 base short and J 2 bases short, with 12 bases between. CDR3 length: 16 residues. Germline V gene lookup returns CDR1 MNHEY and CDR2 SMNVEV (reference sequence). The CDR3 sequence: CASSLLGSIAGNTIYF. The CDR3 DNA follows: TGTGCCAGCAGTTTATTGGGCAGTATCGCTGGAAACACCATATATTTT.

This clone occurred once. This rearrangement joins TRBV4-3 to TRBJ2-2; a possible D gene is TRBD2 (5 bases). Trimming pared 0 bases from V and 4 bases from J, leaving 9 bases between. Per germline, CDR1 LGHNA and CDR2 YSLEER. The CDR3 loop spans 15 amino acids. The CDR3 spells CASSQDLSGTGELFF. The CDR3, as DNA: TGCGCCAGCAGCCAAGATCTAAGCGGCACCGGGGAGCTGTTTTTT.

The chain recombines TRBV6-5 with TRBJ2-1, with a tentative D call TRBD1 (6 bases). The germline V and J ends were trimmed by 6 bases and 8 bases, with 14 bases remaining between them. Germline CDR1 reads MNHEY; CDR2 reads SVGAGI. This CDR3 contains 13 residues. The CDR3 is CASRRTAFDEQFF. CDR3 bases: TGTGCCAGCAGGAGGACAGCTTTCGATGAGCAGTTCTTC.

The rearrangement uses TRBV9 and TRBJ2-7; the D is unclear. This CDR3 spans 13 amino acids. The V end lost 3 bases, the J end lost 4 bases, and 11 bases lay between the germline ends. Germline lookup yields CDR1 SGDLS and CDR2 YYNGEE. The CDR3 nucleotides read TGTGCCAGCAGCGCCTCCCCCGGATACGAGCAGTACTTC. Amino acid sequence: CASSASPGYEQYF.

The chain has TRBV19 and TRBJ2-7, with D possibly being TRBD2 (6 bases). Per the germline V gene, CDR1 is LNHDA and CDR2 is SQIVND (reference sequence). Trimming left V 6 bases short and J 5 bases short, with 20 bases between. This CDR3 has 15 amino acids. For the CDR3, the DNA is TGTGCCAGTAGGACACCGGGACTTAAGGGTGACGAGCAGTACTTC. It codes for CASRTPGLKGDEQYF. The full variable domain, completed using reference TRBV19 and TRBJ2-7, is DGGITQSPKYLFRKEGQNVTLSCEQNLNHDAMYWYRQDPGQGLRLIYYSQIVNDFQKGDIAEGYSVSREKKESFPLTVTSAQKNPTAFYLCASRTPGLKGDEQYFGPGTRLTVT.

The V and J genes are TRBV10-3 and TRBJ2-1, with D hard to call. Germline-derived CDR1 and CDR2 are ENHRY and SYGVKD. The V gene lost 3 bases and the J gene lost 4 bases, with 1 base spanning the gap. The CDR3 spans 11 residues. The CDR3 loop reads CAISEYNEQFF. In nucleotides, the CDR3 is TGTGCCATCAGTGAATACAATGAGCAGTTCTTC.

A remark on this clone: The sample holds other DNA sequences that translate to the same CDR3. The CDR3 region is CASSLGEHSNQPQHF. The CDR3 DNA reads TGTGCCAGCAGCTTAGGAGAGCATAGCAATCAGCCCCAGCATTTT. The J gene is TRBJ1-5, the V gene TRBV7-2, with D unclear. This CDR3 contains 15 residues. The germline gives CDR1 SGHTA, CDR2 FQGNSA. Trimming shortened V by 1 base and J by 0 bases, and 7 bases separated the two germline ends.

This sequence joins TRBV9 and TRBJ1-3, with D unclear. The germline V and J ends were trimmed by 3 bases and 4 bases, with 29 bases remaining between them. The length of the CDR3 is 20 residues. Germline-derived CDR1 and CDR2 are SGDLS and YYNGEE. CDR3 sequence: CASSAGGGKNSPLFGNTIYF. CDR3 bases: TGTGCCAGCAGCGCGGGTGGAGGGAAAAACTCTCCTCTGTTCGGAAACACCATATATTTT.

This clone was counted once. V gene TRBV28 combines with J gene TRBJ1-4; TRBD1 might be the D (5 bases). V lost 2 bases and J 3 bases, leaving 10 bases between the germline ends. This CDR3 is built from 15 residues. The germline V gene encodes CDR1 MDHEN and CDR2 SYDVKM. The CDR3 loop reads CASSLVPGPNEKLFF. CDR3 coding DNA: TGTGCCAGCAGTTTAGTTCCAGGGCCTAATGAAAAACTGTTTTTT.

This clone has more than one count but fewer than ten. V and J are TRBV5-8 and TRBJ1-1, with D uncertain. There are 15 residues in the CDR3. V was trimmed by 2 bases and J by 5 bases, leaving 16 bases between them. The V gene's germline CDR1 is SGHTS and CDR2 YDEGEE. The CDR3 is CASSFIGVGETEAFF. The CDR3, as DNA: TGTGCCAGCAGCTTCATCGGGGTAGGTGAGACTGAAGCTTTCTTT.

The V gene is TRBV6-5, the J gene TRBJ2-1; either TRBD1 or TRBD2 may supply D (5 bases each). Germline CDR1 reads MNHEY; CDR2 reads SVGAGI. With 6 bases removed from V and 5 bases from J, the gap between germline ends came to 14 bases. CDR3 length: 14 amino acids. The CDR3 coding sequence is TGTGCCAGCAGCGGACTGACAGCCAACAATGAGCAGTTCTTC. Encoded protein: CASSGLTANNEQFF.

The chain uses TRBV28 and TRBJ1-2, with 10 bases that match TRBD1. V lost 2 bases, J lost 3 bases, and 0 bases stayed unmatched. The CDR3 has 14 amino acids. Germline V CDR1 and CDR2: MDHEN, SYDVKM. This CDR3 is CASSLGQGDYGYTF. The CDR3 coding sequence is TGTGCCAGCAGTTTAGGACAGGGGGACTATGGCTACACCTTC.